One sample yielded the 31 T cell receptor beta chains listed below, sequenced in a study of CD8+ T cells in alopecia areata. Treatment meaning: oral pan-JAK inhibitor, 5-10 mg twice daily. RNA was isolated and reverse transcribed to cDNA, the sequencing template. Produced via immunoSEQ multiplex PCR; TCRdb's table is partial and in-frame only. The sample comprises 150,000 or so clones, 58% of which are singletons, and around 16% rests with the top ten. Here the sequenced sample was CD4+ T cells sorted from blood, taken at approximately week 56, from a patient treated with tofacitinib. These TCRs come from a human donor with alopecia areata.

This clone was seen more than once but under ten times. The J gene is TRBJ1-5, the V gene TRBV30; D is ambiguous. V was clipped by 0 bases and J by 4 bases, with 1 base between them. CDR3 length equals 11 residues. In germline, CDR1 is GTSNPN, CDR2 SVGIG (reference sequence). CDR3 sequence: CAWSVNQPQHF. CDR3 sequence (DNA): TGTGCCTGGAGTGTAAATCAGCCCCAGCATTTT.

CDR3: CASRRASHTEAFF. The CDR3 nucleotides read TGTGCCAGCAGGAGGGCCAGCCACACTGAAGCTTTCTTT. This chain connects TRBV27 to TRBJ1-1; D not certain. V was clipped by 6 bases and J by 3 bases, with 11 bases between them. CDR3 length: 13 amino acids. CDR1 is MNHEY, CDR2 SMNVEV, per germline (reference sequence).

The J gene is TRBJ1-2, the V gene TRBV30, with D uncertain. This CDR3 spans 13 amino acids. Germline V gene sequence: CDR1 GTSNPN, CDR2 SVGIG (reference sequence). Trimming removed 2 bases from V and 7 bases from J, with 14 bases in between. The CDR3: CAWSFLQSSGYTF. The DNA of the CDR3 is TGTGCCTGGAGTTTTCTACAGTCTTCTGGCTACACCTTC.

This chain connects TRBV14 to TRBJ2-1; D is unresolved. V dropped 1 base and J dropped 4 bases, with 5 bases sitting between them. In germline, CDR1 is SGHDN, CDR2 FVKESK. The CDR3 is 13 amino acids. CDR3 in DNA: TGTGCCAGCAGCCAAGTCCGATACAATGAGCAGTTCTTC. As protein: CASSQVRYNEQFF.

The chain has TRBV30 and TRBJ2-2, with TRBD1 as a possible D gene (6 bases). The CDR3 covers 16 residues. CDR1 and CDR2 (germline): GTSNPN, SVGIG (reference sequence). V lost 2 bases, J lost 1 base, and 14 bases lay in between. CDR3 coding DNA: TGTGCCTGGAGTCACGGACAGACCAAGAACACCGGGGAGCTGTTTTTT. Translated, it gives CAWSHGQTKNTGELFF.

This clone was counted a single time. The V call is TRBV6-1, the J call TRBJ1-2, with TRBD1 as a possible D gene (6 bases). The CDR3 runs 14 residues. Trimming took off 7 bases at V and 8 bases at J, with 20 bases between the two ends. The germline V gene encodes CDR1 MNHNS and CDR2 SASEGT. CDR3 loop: CASTPVGGRTGYTF. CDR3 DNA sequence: TGTGCCAGCACCCCAGTGGGGGGGCGAACCGGCTACACCTTC.

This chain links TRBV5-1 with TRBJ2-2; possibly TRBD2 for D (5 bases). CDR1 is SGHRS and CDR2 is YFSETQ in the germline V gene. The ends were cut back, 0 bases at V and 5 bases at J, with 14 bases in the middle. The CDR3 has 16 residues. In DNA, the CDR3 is TGCGCCAGCAGCTTGGTGGCGGGTTCGGTGACCGGGGAGCTGTTTTTT. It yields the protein CASSLVAGSVTGELFF.

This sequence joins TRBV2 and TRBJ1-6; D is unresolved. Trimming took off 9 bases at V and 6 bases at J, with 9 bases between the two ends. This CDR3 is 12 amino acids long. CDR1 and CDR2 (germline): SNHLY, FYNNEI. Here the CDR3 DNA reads TGTGCCAGAGGAGGATCTAATTCACCCCTCCACTTT. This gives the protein CARGGSNSPLHF.

In DNA form, the CDR3 reads TGTGCCAGCAGCTTAGCTGCACTAGCGGGGAAGACAGATACGCAGTATTTT. Its translation: CASSLAALAGKTDTQYF. The V call is TRBV7-9, the J call TRBJ2-3; TRBD2 aligns across 10 bases. The trim removed 0 bases at V and 3 bases at J, leaving 6 bases unmatched. Germline CDR1 and CDR2: SEHNR and FQNEAQ (reference sequence). The length of the CDR3 is 17 residues.

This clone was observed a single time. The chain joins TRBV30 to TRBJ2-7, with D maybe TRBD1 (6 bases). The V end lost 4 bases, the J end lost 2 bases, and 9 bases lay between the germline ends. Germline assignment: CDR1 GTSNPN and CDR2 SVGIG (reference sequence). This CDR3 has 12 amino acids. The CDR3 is CAWTGQTYEQYF. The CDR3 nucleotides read TGTGCCTGGACAGGACAGACCTACGAGCAGTACTTC.

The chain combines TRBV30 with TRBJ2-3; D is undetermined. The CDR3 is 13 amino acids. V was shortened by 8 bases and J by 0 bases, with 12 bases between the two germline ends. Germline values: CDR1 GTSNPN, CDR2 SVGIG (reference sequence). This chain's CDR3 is CALDLRSTDTQYF. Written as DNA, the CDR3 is TGTGCCCTTGACCTGAGGAGCACAGATACGCAGTATTTT.

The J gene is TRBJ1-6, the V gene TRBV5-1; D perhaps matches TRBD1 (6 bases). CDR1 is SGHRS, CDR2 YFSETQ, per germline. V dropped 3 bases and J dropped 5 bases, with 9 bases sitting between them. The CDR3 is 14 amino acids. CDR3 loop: CASSSGQNNSPLHF. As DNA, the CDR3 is TGCGCCAGCAGCTCCGGACAGAATAATTCACCCCTCCACTTT.

The CDR3 DNA is TGTGCCAGCAGCCTAGAGATCAAAAACATTCAGTACTTC. This codes for CASSLEIKNIQYF. The chain employs TRBV7-2 and TRBJ2-4; no definite D call. V was trimmed by 5 bases and J by 3 bases, leaving 8 bases between them. The CDR3 totals 13 residues. Looked up from germline, CDR1 is SGHTA and CDR2 is FQGNSA. Supplemented by reference TRBV7-2 and TRBJ2-4, the full variable domain reads GAGVSQSPSNKVTEKGKDVELRCDPISGHTALYWYRQSLGQGLEFLIYFQGNSAPDKSGLPSDRFSAERTGGSVSTLTIQRTQQEDSAVYLCASSLEIKNIQYFGAGTRLSVL.

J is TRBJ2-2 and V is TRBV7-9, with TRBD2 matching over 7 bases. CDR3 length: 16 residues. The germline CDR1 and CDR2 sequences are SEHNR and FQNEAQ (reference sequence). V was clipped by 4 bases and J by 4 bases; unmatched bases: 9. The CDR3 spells CASSSSGGRSTGELFF. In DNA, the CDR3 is TGTGCCAGCAGCTCCTCGGGGGGTAGGAGCACCGGGGAGCTGTTTTTT.

The CDR3 DNA sequence: TGTGCCTGGGCAGGGAAGCACGAGCAGTACTTC. It yields the protein CAWAGKHEQYF. The chain links TRBV30 to TRBJ2-7, with a tentative D call TRBD1 (5 bases). The CDR3 has 11 amino acids. In germline, CDR1 is GTSNPN, CDR2 SVGIG (reference sequence). The V end was cut by 5 bases, the J end by 5 bases, with 10 bases between.

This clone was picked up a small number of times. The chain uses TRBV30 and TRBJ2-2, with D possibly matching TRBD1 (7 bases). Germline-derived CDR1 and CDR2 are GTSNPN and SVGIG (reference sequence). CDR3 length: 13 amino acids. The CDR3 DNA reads TGTGCTCACCAGGGGGGGAACACCGGGGAGCTGTTTTTT. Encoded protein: CAHQGGNTGELFF.

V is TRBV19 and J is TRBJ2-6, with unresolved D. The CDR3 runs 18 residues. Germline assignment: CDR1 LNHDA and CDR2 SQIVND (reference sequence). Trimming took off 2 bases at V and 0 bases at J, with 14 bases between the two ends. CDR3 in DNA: TGTGCCAGTAGTATACCCCAAGTAACCCTCTCTGGGGCCAACGTCCTGACTTTC. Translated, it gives CASSIPQVTLSGANVLTF.

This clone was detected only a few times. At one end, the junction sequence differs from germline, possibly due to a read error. The CDR3 sequence: CSARDRDVF. The CDR3 DNA is TGCAGTGCTAGAGATCGGGACGTCTTC. The chain combines TRBV20-1 with TRBJ2-1, with D perhaps given as TRBD1 or TRBD2 (5 bases each). The CDR3 consists of 9 residues. Germline assignment: CDR1 DFQATT and CDR2 SNEGSKA (reference sequence).

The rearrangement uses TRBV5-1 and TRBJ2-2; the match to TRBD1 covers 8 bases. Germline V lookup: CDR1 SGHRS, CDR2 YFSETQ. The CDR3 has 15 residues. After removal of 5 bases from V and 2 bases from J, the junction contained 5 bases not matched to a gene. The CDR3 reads CASRVDRANTGELFF. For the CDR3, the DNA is TGCGCCAGCAGAGTGGACAGGGCTAACACCGGGGAGCTGTTTTTT. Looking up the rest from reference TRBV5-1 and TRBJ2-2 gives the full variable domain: KAGVTQTPRYLIKTRGQQVTLSCSPISGHRSVSWYQQTPGQGLQFLFEYFSETQRNKGNFPGRFSGRQFSNSRSEMNVSTLELGDSALYLCASRVDRANTGELFFGEGSRLTVL.

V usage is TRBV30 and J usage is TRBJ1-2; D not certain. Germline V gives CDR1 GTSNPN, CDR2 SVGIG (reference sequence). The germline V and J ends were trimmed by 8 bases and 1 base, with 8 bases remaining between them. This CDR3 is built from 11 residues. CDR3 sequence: CARANNYGYTF. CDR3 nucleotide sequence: TGTGCCCGAGCCAATAACTATGGCTACACCTTC.

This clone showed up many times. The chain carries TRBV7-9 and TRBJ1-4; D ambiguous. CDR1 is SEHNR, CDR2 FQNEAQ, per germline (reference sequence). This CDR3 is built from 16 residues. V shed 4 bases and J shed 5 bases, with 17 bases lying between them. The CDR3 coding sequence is TGTGCCAGCAGCTCACCGTTGACGGGTGGAAATGAAAAACTGTTTTTT. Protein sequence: CASSSPLTGGNEKLFF.

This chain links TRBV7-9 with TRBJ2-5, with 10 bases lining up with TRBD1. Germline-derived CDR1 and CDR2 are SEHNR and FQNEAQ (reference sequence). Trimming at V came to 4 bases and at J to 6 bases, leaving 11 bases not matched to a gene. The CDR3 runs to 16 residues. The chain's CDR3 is CASSYTAGQGRKTQYF. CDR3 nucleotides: TGTGCCAGCAGCTACACAGCGGGACAGGGGAGGAAGACCCAGTACTTC.

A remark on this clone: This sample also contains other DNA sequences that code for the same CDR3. CDR3 sequence reads: CASSSGQGTDTQYF. The DNA for the CDR3 is TGCGCCAGCAGCTCGGGACAGGGCACAGATACGCAGTATTTT. This chain connects TRBV5-1 to TRBJ2-3, with 8 bases aligning to TRBD1. There are 14 residues in the CDR3. Germline assignment: CDR1 SGHRS and CDR2 YFSETQ. Trimming removed 3 bases from V and 1 base from J; junction bases left unmatched: 1.

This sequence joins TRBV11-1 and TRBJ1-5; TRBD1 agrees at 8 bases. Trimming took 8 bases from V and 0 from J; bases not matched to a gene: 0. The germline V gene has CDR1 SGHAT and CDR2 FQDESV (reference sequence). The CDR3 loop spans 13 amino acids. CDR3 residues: CASGQGSNQPQHF. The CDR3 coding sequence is TGTGCCAGCGGACAGGGTAGCAATCAGCCCCAGCATTTT.

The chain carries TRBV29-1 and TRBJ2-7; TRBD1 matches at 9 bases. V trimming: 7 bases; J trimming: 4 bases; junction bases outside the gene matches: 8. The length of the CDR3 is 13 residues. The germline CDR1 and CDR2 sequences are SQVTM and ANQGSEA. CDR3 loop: CSAWGDREYEQYF. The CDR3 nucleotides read TGCAGCGCCTGGGGGGACAGGGAGTACGAGCAGTACTTC.

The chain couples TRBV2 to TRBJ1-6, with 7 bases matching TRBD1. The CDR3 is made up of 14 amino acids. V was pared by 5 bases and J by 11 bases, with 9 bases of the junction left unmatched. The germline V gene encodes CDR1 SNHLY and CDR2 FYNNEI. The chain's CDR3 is CASSSHMDRTPLHF. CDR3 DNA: TGTGCCAGCAGTTCACACATGGACAGGACACCCCTCCACTTT.

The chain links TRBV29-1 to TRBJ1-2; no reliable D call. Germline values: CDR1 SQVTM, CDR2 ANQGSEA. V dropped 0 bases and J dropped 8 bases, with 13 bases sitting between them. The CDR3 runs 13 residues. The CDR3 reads CSVEDKAGGGYTF. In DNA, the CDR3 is TGCAGCGTTGAAGATAAGGCAGGTGGCGGCTACACCTTC.

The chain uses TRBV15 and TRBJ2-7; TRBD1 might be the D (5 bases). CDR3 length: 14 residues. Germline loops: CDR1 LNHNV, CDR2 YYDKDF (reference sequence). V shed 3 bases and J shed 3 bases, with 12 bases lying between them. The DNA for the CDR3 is TGTGCCACCAGCAGGGCGCAGGGCAGCTACGAGCAGTACTTC. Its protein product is CATSRAQGSYEQYF.

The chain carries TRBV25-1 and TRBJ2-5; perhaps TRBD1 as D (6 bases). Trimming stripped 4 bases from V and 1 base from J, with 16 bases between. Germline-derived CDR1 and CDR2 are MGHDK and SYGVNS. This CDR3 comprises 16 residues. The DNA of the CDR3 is TGTGCCAGCAGTGTCCCATGGGGGCAGGGCCAAGAGACCCAGTACTTC. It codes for CASSVPWGQGQETQYF.

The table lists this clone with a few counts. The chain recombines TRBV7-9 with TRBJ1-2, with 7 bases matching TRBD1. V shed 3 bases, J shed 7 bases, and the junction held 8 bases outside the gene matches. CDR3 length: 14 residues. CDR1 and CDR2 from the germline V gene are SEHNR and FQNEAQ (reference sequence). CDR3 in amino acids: CASSFGQAHSGYTF. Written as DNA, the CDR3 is TGTGCCAGCAGCTTCGGACAGGCCCACAGTGGCTACACCTTC.

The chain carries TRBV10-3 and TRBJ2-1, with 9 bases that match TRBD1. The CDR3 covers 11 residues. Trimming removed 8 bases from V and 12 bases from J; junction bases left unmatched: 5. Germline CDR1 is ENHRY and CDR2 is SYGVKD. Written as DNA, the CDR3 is TGTGCCATCGCCGGGACAGGGCCGCAGTTCTTC. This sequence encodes CAIAGTGPQFF.